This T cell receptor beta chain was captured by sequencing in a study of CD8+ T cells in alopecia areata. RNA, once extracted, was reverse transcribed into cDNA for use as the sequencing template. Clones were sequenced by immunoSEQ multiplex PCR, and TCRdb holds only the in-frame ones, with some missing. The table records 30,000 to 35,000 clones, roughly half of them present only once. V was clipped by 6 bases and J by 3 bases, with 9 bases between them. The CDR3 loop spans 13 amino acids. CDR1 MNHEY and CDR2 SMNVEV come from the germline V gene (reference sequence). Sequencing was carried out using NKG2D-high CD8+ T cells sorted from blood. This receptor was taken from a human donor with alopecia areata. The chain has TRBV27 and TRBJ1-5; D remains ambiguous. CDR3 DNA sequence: TGTGCCAGCAGACTCGAGGTCAATCAGCCCCAGCATTTT. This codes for CASRLEVNQPQHF.